What follows is one T cell receptor beta chain and its context. Trimming cost V 0 bases and J 7 bases; bases outside gene matches: 8. CDR1 is MNHEY, CDR2 SVGAGI, per germline. This CDR3 has 16 residues. Per the study methods: Reference gene primer amplification yielded estimated nucleated cell counts. Sequencing was performed with immunoSEQ multiplex PCR; in TCRdb, only in-frame clones are kept and a portion is missing. V and J calls and clone size come straight from that table; D and trimming were deduced from the DNA. The sample lists some 50,000 clones; about 80% were seen once. The data were obtained in a study of blood T cell repertoires in COVID-19. Study information: Some COVID-19 samples were acute and others convalescent; all came from the United States, Italy and Spain. PBMCs, B-cell-depleted T cells, or T cells provided the cDNA or gDNA that made up the material.

The chain recombines TRBV6-5 with TRBJ1-2, with 10 bases identical to TRBD1. The specimen sequenced was peripheral blood. This TCR derives from a human donor in a cohort sampled during active COVID-19. Here the CDR3 DNA reads TGTGCCAGCAGTTACTCGAGGACAGGGGGTCATTTTGGCTACACCTTC. Translation: CASSYSRTGGHFGYTF.